The rows below give T cell receptor beta chains drawn from one sample of a study of metastatic and nonmetastatic thyroid tumors. MiXCR re-clonotyped the PCR reads for TCRdb. Among about 59,000 clones listed, around 15% were seen once. The specimen was blood. These receptor sequences come from a male donor with papillary thyroid cancer or a benign thyroid nodule (not recorded which). Some clones in this sample may be carry-over from other donors' samples. CDR3s leave out the opening cysteine and the closing phenylalanine or tryptophan. D genes are given only for firm matches.

v_gene: TRBV20-1; j_gene: TRBJ2-5; d_gene: -; CDR3aa: SASMGGRETQY
v_gene: TRBV28; j_gene: TRBJ1-2; d_gene: TRBD1; CDR3aa: ANNRDSKYGYT
v_gene: TRBV20-1; j_gene: TRBJ1-3; d_gene: -; CDR3aa: SARSQNPGNTIY
v_gene: TRBV12-3/TRBV12-4; j_gene: TRBJ1-1; d_gene: -; CDR3aa: ASNLRGGTEAF
v_gene: TRBV9; j_gene: TRBJ2-2; d_gene: TRBD2; CDR3aa: ASSVYSGSGTGELF
v_gene: TRBV11-2; j_gene: TRBJ2-1; d_gene: TRBD2; CDR3aa: ASSVIAGPTTEQF
v_gene: TRBV6-4; j_gene: TRBJ2-1; d_gene: TRBD2; CDR3aa: ASSEPLLAGYNEQF
v_gene: TRBV30; j_gene: TRBJ2-1; d_gene: TRBD2; CDR3aa: AWIPIAGLGQF
v_gene: TRBV6-1; j_gene: TRBJ1-5; d_gene: -; CDR3aa: ASTSREGNQPQH
v_gene: TRBV24-1; j_gene: TRBJ2-1; d_gene: -; CDR3aa: ATSVVPGDRF
v_gene: TRBV6-1; j_gene: TRBJ2-7; d_gene: -; CDR3aa: ASSADSTYEQY
v_gene: TRBV30; j_gene: TRBJ1-5; d_gene: -; CDR3aa: AWSGGGQPQH
v_gene: TRBV9; j_gene: TRBJ1-3; d_gene: -; CDR3aa: ASIPGGHGARMGNTIY
v_gene: TRBV9; j_gene: TRBJ2-2; d_gene: TRBD1; CDR3aa: ASSSTHRGTGELF
v_gene: TRBV9; j_gene: TRBJ2-1; d_gene: -; CDR3aa: ASSPLMGASYNEQF
v_gene: TRBV10-3; j_gene: TRBJ1-2; d_gene: -; CDR3aa: AIMDNYGYT